This T cell receptor (beta chain) was found in a study of shared clonotypes between healthy human individuals. Study observations and caveats: The study generally estimated greater richness for naive than memory subsets. In a few donors, around 5% of naive CD4 clonotypes appeared in common.

Terminally differentiated effector memory CD45RA+ cells were left out of the naive CD8 fraction, which was CD45RO-negative and positively selected for CCR7. Concerning this clone: Its antigen is still unknown.

Sorted-subset replicate PCRs used 150 to 200 ng DNA, around 31,000 T cell genomes. Here immunoSEQ multiplex PCR was the method, and the copy in TCRdb shows in-frame clones only, minus some. The sample includes some 740,000 clones, 90% to 95% of them seen just once. The CDR3 covers 15 residues. Deletions cut 6 bases from V and 3 bases from J, with 14 bases between. Germline lookup yields CDR1 MDHEN and CDR2 SYDVKM. The clonotype originates from a man aged 25-45 years in good health. Sequenced: naive CD8+ T cells sorted from blood. The chain has TRBV28 and TRBJ2-2; D unresolved. The CDR3 coding sequence is TGTGCCAGCAGCCGAACGACTGAGCACACCGGGGAGCTGTTTTTT. Its protein product is CASSRTTEHTGELFF.